The rows below give T cell receptor beta chains drawn from one sample of a study of identical twins. From the 5' RACE reads, TCRdb called clonotypes with MiXCR, one entry per CDR3 protein. The data show about 530,000 distinct CDR3 sequences, under 25% seen once. This sample also belongs to another study, concerning yellow fever vaccine responses in identical twins.

The specimen sequenced was CD4+ T cells sorted from blood. All receptors come from a woman under 30 in good health. CDR3s include the opening cysteine and the closing phenylalanine or tryptophan. The D gene is left open where the match is weak. Size tells how often a clone was seen (once, few, many) or the class of an expanded clone, and some rows leave it out.

abundance	d_gene	j_gene	v_gene	CDR3nt	CDR3aa
few	TRBD2	TRBJ2-2	TRBV12-3/TRBV12-4	TGTGCCAGCAGACGAACTAGCGAAGGCGGGGAGCTGTTTTTT	CASRRTSEGGELFF
few	-	TRBJ1-4	TRBV20-1	TGCAGTGCTAGAAAGGATGAAAAACTGTTTTTT	CSARKDEKLFF
-	-	TRBJ2-4	TRBV7-9	TGTGCCAGCAGCGGTCCTCCGGGGTATGACATTCAGTACTTC	CASSGPPGYDIQYF
few	-	TRBJ1-2	TRBV12-3/TRBV12-4	TGTGCCAGCAGTTTCGGCTATGGCTACACCTTC	CASSFGYGYTF
-	-	TRBJ1-2	TRBV6-5	TGTGCCAGCAGTTACTCGGACCCCTGGTATGGCTACACCTTC	CASSYSDPWYGYTF
-	-	TRBJ2-3	TRBV3-1	TGTGCCAGCAGCGGAGCTTTCGAACCAGATACGCAGTATTTT	CASSGAFEPDTQYF
-	TRBD1	TRBJ2-5	TRBV29-1	TGCAGCGTTTCAGGGACAGGACGGGAGACCCAGTACTTC	CSVSGTGRETQYF
-	TRBD2	TRBJ2-1	TRBV5-1	TGCGCCAGCAGCTTCCTCGGGACTAGTAACAATGAGCAGTTCTTC	CASSFLGTSNNEQFF
few	-	TRBJ2-7	TRBV12-3/TRBV12-4	TGTGCCAGCAGTCTGGGGCAGCCTGGAGGAGACGAGCAGTACTTC	CASSLGQPGGDEQYF
-	-	TRBJ1-4	TRBV18	TGTGCCAGCTCACCGGCAGTCGTGACTAATGAAAAACTGTTTTTT	CASSPAVVTNEKLFF
-	-	TRBJ2-4	TRBV29-1	TGCAGCGTGGCAGGGGATTCCGGAAACATTCAGTACTTC	CSVAGDSGNIQYF
-	-	TRBJ1-1	TRBV5-1	TGCGCCAGCAGCTCCGAGGGGTCGGGGAGCACTGAAGCTTTCTTT	CASSSEGSGSTEAFF